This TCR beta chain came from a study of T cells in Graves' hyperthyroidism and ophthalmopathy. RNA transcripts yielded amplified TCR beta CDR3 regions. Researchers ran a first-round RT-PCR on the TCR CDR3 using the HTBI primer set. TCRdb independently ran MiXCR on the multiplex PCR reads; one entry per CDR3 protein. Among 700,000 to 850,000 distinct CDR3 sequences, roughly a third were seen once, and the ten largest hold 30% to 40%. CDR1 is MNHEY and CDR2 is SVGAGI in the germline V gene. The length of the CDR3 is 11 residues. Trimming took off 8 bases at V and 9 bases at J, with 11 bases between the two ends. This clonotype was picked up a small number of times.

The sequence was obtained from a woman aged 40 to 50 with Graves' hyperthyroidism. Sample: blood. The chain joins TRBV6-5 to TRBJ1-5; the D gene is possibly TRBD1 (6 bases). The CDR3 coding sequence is TGTGCCAGCTTCGGAGGGGGGCCCCAGCATTTT. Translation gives CASFGGGPQHF.